The present TCR beta chain was sequenced within a study of regulatory T cells in long-lasting Graves disease. Broader study findings: Patients with persistent disease showed a bias toward TRBV28, TRBJ1-2 and TRBJ2-5.

The authors built TCR beta libraries using iRepertoire HTBI primers and Arm-PCR of CDR3 regions. TCRdb re-called the multiplex PCR reads through MiXCR, storing one row per CDR3 protein. The sample records 550,000 to 650,000 distinct CDR3 sequences, about 16% being singletons. There are many counts of this clonotype. Its antigen is currently unknown. The time point here: newly diagnosed GD, antithyroid drugs for less than 3 months. Researchers made the TCR library from RNA that was extracted from PBMCs. The CDR3 consists of 14 residues. The V gene lost 6 bases and the J gene lost 4 bases, with 13 bases spanning the gap. Germline assignment: CDR1 MNHNS and CDR2 SASEGT. This sample also belongs to another study, concerning T cells in Graves' hyperthyroidism and ophthalmopathy.

The TCR was taken from a man aged 18-30 years with Graves disease. The specimen was peripheral blood mononuclear cells (PBMCs), collected at new diagnosis, from a patient treated with antithyroid drugs. The V and J genes are TRBV6-1 and TRBJ2-1, with D possibly matching TRBD1 (6 bases). Written as DNA, the CDR3 is TGTGCCAGCAGGAGACAGGATTATTACAATGAGCAGTTCTTC. It specifies CASRRQDYYNEQFF.